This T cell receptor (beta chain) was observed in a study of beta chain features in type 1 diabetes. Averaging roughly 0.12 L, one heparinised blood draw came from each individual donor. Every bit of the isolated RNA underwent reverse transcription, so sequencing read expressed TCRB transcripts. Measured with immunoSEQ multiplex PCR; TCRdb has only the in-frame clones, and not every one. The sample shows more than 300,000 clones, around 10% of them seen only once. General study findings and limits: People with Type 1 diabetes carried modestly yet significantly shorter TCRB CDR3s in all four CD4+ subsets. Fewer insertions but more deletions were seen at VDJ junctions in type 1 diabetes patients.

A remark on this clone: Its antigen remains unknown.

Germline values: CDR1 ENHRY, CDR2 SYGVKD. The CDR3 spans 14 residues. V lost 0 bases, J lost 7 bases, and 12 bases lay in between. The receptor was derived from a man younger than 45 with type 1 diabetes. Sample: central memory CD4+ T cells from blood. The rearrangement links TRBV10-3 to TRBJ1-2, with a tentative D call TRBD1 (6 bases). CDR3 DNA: TGTGCCATCAGTGAGTCCAGGACAGACTCTGGCTACACCTTC. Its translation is CAISESRTDSGYTF.